Shown below are 17 T cell receptor beta chains from a single sample sequenced in a study of shared clonotypes between healthy human individuals. Some clones are missing from TCRdb's copy, which holds only in-frame ones; the method was immunoSEQ multiplex PCR. The data hold about 2 million clones, with roughly 94% observed a single time. The specimen sequenced was naive CD4+ T cells sorted from blood. Subset described: CD45RA+ positively selected. The receptor source for this set is a young man in good health.

The rearrangement uses TRBV5-1 and TRBJ2-3; a possible D gene is TRBD1 (5 bases). Between the trimmed V and J ends, which lost 0 bases and 6 bases, there was a span of 14 bases. The CDR3 runs to 15 residues. Germline V gives CDR1 SGHRS, CDR2 YFSETQ. CDR3 protein: CASSLDFRAGDTQYF. The CDR3, as DNA: TGCGCCAGCAGCTTGGATTTCAGGGCAGGGGATACGCAGTATTTT.

The J gene is TRBJ2-7, the V gene TRBV18, with TRBD1 as a possible D gene (5 bases). Germline V CDR1 and CDR2: KGHSH, LQKENI. The CDR3 loop spans 13 amino acids. Deletions cut 2 bases from V and 3 bases from J, with 8 bases between. CDR3 region: CASSPVRDYEQYF. As DNA, the CDR3 is TGTGCCAGCTCACCAGTCAGGGACTACGAGCAGTACTTC.

The chain combines TRBV5-1 with TRBJ1-4, with a weak D call TRBD1 (6 bases). The CDR3 loop spans 16 amino acids. Trimming removed 5 bases at V and 0 bases at J, with 14 bases between. Germline CDR1 reads SGHRS; CDR2 reads YFSETQ. CDR3 loop: CASSVGGSATNEKLFF. CDR3 bases: TGCGCCAGCAGTGTGGGGGGCTCTGCAACTAATGAAAAACTGTTTTTT.

CDR3 sequence: CASSMSPRLTKNIQYF. In DNA, the CDR3 is TGTGCCAGTAGTATGTCCCCGAGGCTTACCAAAAACATTCAGTACTTC. This chain links TRBV19 with TRBJ2-4; D gene uncertain. Per the germline V gene, CDR1 is LNHDA and CDR2 is SQIVND (reference sequence). Trimming pared 3 bases from V and 2 bases from J, leaving 14 bases between. The CDR3 covers 16 residues.

V and J are TRBV5-6 and TRBJ1-4; D gene ambiguous. CDR3 size: 13 residues. Germline V gene sequence: CDR1 SGHDT, CDR2 YYEEEE. V was pared by 4 bases and J by 8 bases, with 12 bases between. For the CDR3, the DNA is TGTGCCAGCAGCCCCGGATGGATGGAAAAACTGTTTTTT. Translation: CASSPGWMEKLFF.

The CDR3 region is CSGGGADGYTF. CDR3 DNA sequence: TGCAGCGGCGGGGGCGCGGATGGCTACACCTTC. The chain is built from TRBV29-1 and TRBJ1-2, with D perhaps matching TRBD1 (6 bases). CDR1 SQVTM and CDR2 ANQGSEA come from the germline V gene. V lost 7 bases and J lost 6, with 12 bases in between. The CDR3 length is 11 residues.

This chain joins TRBV5-1 and TRBJ2-5; TRBD1 matches at 7 bases. Germline V gene data show CDR1 as SGHRS and CDR2 as YFSETQ. The ends lost 4 bases at V and 2 bases at J; junction bases unmatched: 11. The CDR3 runs 16 residues. In DNA form, the CDR3 reads TGCGCCAGCAGCCCAAACCGACAGGGTGTGCAAGAGACCCAGTACTTC. Translated: CASSPNRQGVQETQYF.

The chain links TRBV5-1 to TRBJ2-2; TRBD2 matches 12 bases. The CDR3 has 18 amino acids. With 3 bases clipped from V and 4 bases from J, the junction kept 10 bases outside the gene matches. Germline lookup yields CDR1 SGHRS and CDR2 YFSETQ. The CDR3: CASSYLAGGPELTGELFF. The CDR3 region has the DNA TGCGCCAGCAGCTATCTAGCGGGAGGGCCGGAGCTCACCGGGGAGCTGTTTTTT.

This clone was detected only once. V gene TRBV5-7 combines with J gene TRBJ1-1; D is unresolved. TRBV5-7 counts as an open reading frame of uncertain function. The V gene lost 1 base and the J gene lost 4 bases, with 5 bases spanning the gap. The CDR3 extends over 12 amino acids. As DNA, the CDR3 is TGTGCCAGCAGCTTGAGAGGCACTGAAGCTTTCTTT. Its protein is CASSLRGTEAFF.

As for this clone: Within the sample, other DNA sequences also encode this same CDR3. The V gene is TRBV27, the J gene TRBJ1-1, with D hard to call. The CDR3 has 13 amino acids. The germline CDR1 and CDR2 sequences are MNHEY and SMNVEV (reference sequence). The V gene lost 2 bases and the J gene lost 2 bases, with 6 bases spanning the gap. CDR3 in DNA: TGTGCCAGCAGTTTACGGGGAAACACTGAAGCTTTCTTT. Protein: CASSLRGNTEAFF.

The chain combines TRBV5-1 with TRBJ1-2; a possible D gene is TRBD1 (5 bases). Germline V lookup: CDR1 SGHRS, CDR2 YFSETQ. Trimming left V 2 bases short and J 4 bases short, with 12 bases between. This CDR3 region has 14 residues. The CDR3 DNA reads TGCGCCAGCAGCTTTGACGGGGCTCTCTATGGCTACACCTTC. Its translation is CASSFDGALYGYTF.

The chain joins TRBV5-1 to TRBJ2-1; a weak D match, TRBD2 (6 bases). Germline-derived CDR1 and CDR2 are SGHRS and YFSETQ. V dropped 1 base and J dropped 9 bases, with 20 bases sitting between them. The length of the CDR3 is 16 residues. CDR3 amino acids: CASSLNADLAGGEQFF. The CDR3 DNA is TGCGCCAGCAGCTTGAACGCGGACCTCGCCGGGGGTGAGCAGTTCTTC. Together with reference TRBV5-1 and TRBJ2-1, the CDR3 gives the full variable domain: KAGVTQTPRYLIKTRGQQVTLSCSPISGHRSVSWYQQTPGQGLQFLFEYFSETQRNKGNFPGRFSGRQFSNSRSEMNVSTLELGDSALYLCASSLNADLAGGEQFFGPGTRLTVL.

With regard to this clone: The sample holds other DNA sequences that translate to the same CDR3. The chain joins TRBV5-1 to TRBJ2-5, with a tentative D call TRBD2 (6 bases). Trimming shortened V by 3 bases and J by 2 bases, and 8 bases separated the two germline ends. CDR1 SGHRS and CDR2 YFSETQ come from the germline V gene. The CDR3 extends over 13 amino acids. This chain's CDR3 is CASSSGDQETQYF. For the CDR3, the DNA is TGCGCCAGCAGCTCGGGAGATCAAGAGACCCAGTACTTC.

This chain joins TRBV10-3 and TRBJ2-7; the D is unclear. Germline CDR1 is ENHRY and CDR2 is SYGVKD. V was shortened by 2 bases and J by 4 bases, with 9 bases between the two germline ends. CDR3 size: 13 residues. DNA for the CDR3: TGTGCCATCAGTGAGGGACCCCCTTACGAGCAGTACTTC. As protein: CAISEGPPYEQYF.

In regard to this clone: Other nucleotide sequences in the sample specify the same CDR3. The rearrangement uses TRBV27 and TRBJ2-7, with D hard to call. The germline V gene encodes CDR1 MNHEY and CDR2 SMNVEV (reference sequence). The CDR3 spans 11 residues. Trimming took 5 bases from V and 1 from J, leaving 3 bases between them. Here the CDR3 DNA reads TGTGCCAGCAGTACATCCTACGAGCAGTACTTC. It encodes CASSTSYEQYF.

This rearrangement joins TRBV11-2 to TRBJ2-3, with 7 bases aligning to TRBD1. The CDR3 sequence is 17 residues long. V lost 5 bases and J lost 3; bases outside the gene matches: 14. Germline V gene lookup returns CDR1 SGHAT and CDR2 FQNNGV. The CDR3 sequence: CASSTSPMIRGTDTQYF. The CDR3, as DNA: TGTGCCAGCAGCACGAGCCCAATGATCAGGGGGACAGATACGCAGTATTTT.

The chain links TRBV7-9 to TRBJ2-6; D ambiguous. CDR1 and CDR2 (germline): SEHNR, FQNEAQ (reference sequence). The V end lost 3 bases, the J end lost 2 bases, and 11 bases lay between the germline ends. The CDR3 totals 16 residues. Written as DNA, the CDR3 is TGTGCCAGCAGCTTCGACCGGAGACCTGGGGCCAACGTCCTGACTTTC. It yields the protein CASSFDRRPGANVLTF.